Sequencing of this TCR beta chain was carried out in a study of blood T cells in healthy people across ages. As to this clonotype: Antigen unknown.

Per germline, CDR1 LNHDA and CDR2 SQIVND (reference sequence). The CDR3 length is 15 residues. With 7 bases removed from V and 5 bases from J, the gap between germline ends came to 17 bases. The use of a sample-barcoded 5' primer and a J-beta primer mix characterized a second PCR of roughly 6 to 11 cycles. TCRdb reanalysed the 5' RACE reads using MiXCR and keeps one entry per CDR3 protein. Of fewer than 950,000 distinct CDR3 sequences in the sample, about 53% were seen once. Study-level points and caveats: No conclusive comparison of naive versus antigen-experienced cells was possible with unsorted PBMCs.

The rearrangement joins TRBV19 to TRBJ2-2, with TRBD1 as a possible D gene (7 bases). Sequenced input: blood. The clonotype comes from an elderly man in good health. CDR3 loop: CASTWRGTATGELFF. In DNA form, the CDR3 reads TGTGCCAGTACCTGGAGGGGGACAGCTACCGGGGAGCTGTTTTTT.